One sample yielded the 22 T cell receptor beta chains listed below, sequenced in a study of CD8+ T cells in alopecia areata. Regarding treatment: oral pan-JAK inhibitor, 5-10 mg twice daily. It was cDNA, reverse transcribed from extracted RNA, that served as the sequencing template. Clones were sequenced by immunoSEQ multiplex PCR, and TCRdb holds only the in-frame ones, with some missing. The table shows some 190,000 clones, with around 66% occurring only once. The specimen comprised CD4+ T cells sorted from blood, sampled at week 44, from a patient treated with tofacitinib. The source of these receptors is a human donor with alopecia areata.

The V call is TRBV29-1, the J call TRBJ1-4; 8 bases align to TRBD1. Germline trimming cut 7 bases from V and 7 bases from J; bases unmatched to any gene: 8. The CDR3 covers 13 residues. Germline CDR1 and CDR2: SQVTM and ANQGSEA. CDR3 sequence: CSATTGVVEKLFF. DNA of the CDR3: TGCAGCGCCACGACAGGGGTGGTTGAAAAACTGTTTTTT.

This sequence joins TRBV5-6 and TRBJ2-7; 10 bases align to TRBD1. V was clipped by 3 bases and J by 6 bases; unmatched bases: 12. The germline gives CDR1 SGHDT, CDR2 YYEEEE. The CDR3 has 16 residues. CDR3 amino acids: CASSSKTGTGASEQYF. The CDR3 DNA reads TGTGCCAGCAGCTCCAAAACCGGGACAGGGGCCTCCGAGCAGTACTTC.

The chain is built from TRBV6-5 and TRBJ1-1; possible D gene TRBD1, 5 bases. The germline gives CDR1 MNHEY, CDR2 SVGAGI. Trimming took 2 bases from V and 1 from J, leaving 5 bases between them. CDR3 length: 13 amino acids. CDR3 residues: CASSYTGNTEAFF. In DNA, the CDR3 is TGTGCCAGCAGTTACACAGGGAACACTGAAGCTTTCTTT.

The V call is TRBV5-1, the J call TRBJ2-5; no firm D call. Trimming stripped 4 bases from V and 3 bases from J, with 13 bases between. Germline CDR1 SGHRS, CDR2 YFSETQ. This CDR3 comprises 14 residues. The CDR3 bases are TGCGCCAGCAGCCCCGTCGGTGGGAAAGAGACCCAGTACTTC. Its protein product is CASSPVGGKETQYF.

The rearrangement joins TRBV30 to TRBJ2-6; the D is unclear. CDR3 length: 16 residues. V dropped 4 bases and J dropped 0 bases, with 13 bases sitting between them. In germline, CDR1 is GTSNPN, CDR2 SVGIG (reference sequence). Here the CDR3 DNA reads TGTGCCTGGAATGGGGTCATCAGCTCTGGGGCCAACGTCCTGACTTTC. Its translation: CAWNGVISSGANVLTF.

This clone has a handful of counts. DNA for the CDR3: TGCGCCAGCAGCCAAGACCCTCCCAGCGGGGGCATTCCTTCTAGCACAGATACGCAGTATTTT. Protein product: CASSQDPPSGGIPSSTDTQYF. The V gene is TRBV4-3, the J gene TRBJ2-3; 8 bases align to TRBD2. V shed 0 bases, J shed 0 bases, and the junction held 17 bases outside the gene matches. The CDR3 totals 21 residues. Germline CDR1 reads LGHNA; CDR2 reads YSLEER.

This clone was seen only a few times. Within the sample, other DNA sequences also encode this same CDR3. The chain has TRBV11-3 and TRBJ2-3; TRBD1 might be the D (5 bases). The CDR3 consists of 14 residues. Germline V gives CDR1 SGHNT, CDR2 YENEEA. V was shortened by 5 bases and J by 2 bases, with 11 bases between the two germline ends. CDR3 sequence: CASSLRQTTDTQYF. CDR3 in DNA: TGTGCCAGCAGCCTCAGACAGACCACAGATACGCAGTATTTT.

The V call is TRBV5-6, the J call TRBJ1-6, with D uncertain. Germline assignment: CDR1 SGHDT and CDR2 YYEEEE. V lost 0 bases, J lost 0 bases, and 4 bases lay in between. The CDR3 extends over 15 amino acids. The CDR3 reads CASSLGSSYNSPLHF. DNA of the CDR3: TGTGCCAGCAGCTTGGGGAGCTCCTATAATTCACCCCTCCACTTT.

The rearrangement links TRBV10-3 to TRBJ2-5, with D perhaps TRBD2 (7 bases). Germline CDR1 is ENHRY and CDR2 is SYGVKD. The CDR3 extends over 16 amino acids. V lost 0 bases and J lost 4, with 15 bases in between. Written as DNA, the CDR3 is TGTGCCATCAGTGAGTCCGAGGGGGGGCCGAGAGAGACCCAGTACTTC. It encodes CAISESEGGPRETQYF.

The chain employs TRBV29-1 and TRBJ1-1, with 8 nucleotides matching TRBD1. The CDR3 extends over 13 amino acids. The V and J ends lost 3 bases and 4 bases, in that order; junction bases with no gene match: 4. The V gene's germline CDR1 is SQVTM and CDR2 ANQGSEA. CDR3 region: CSVDRGQSTEAFF. CDR3 sequence (DNA): TGCAGCGTTGACAGGGGGCAAAGCACTGAAGCTTTCTTT.

V gene TRBV7-2 combines with J gene TRBJ2-1, with a possible D match to TRBD2 (7 bases). This CDR3 has 15 residues. Trimming left V 8 bases short and J 4 bases short, with 18 bases between. Per germline, CDR1 SGHTA and CDR2 FQGNSA. The CDR3 DNA sequence: TGTGCCAGCTGCGAAGGGGGGGCTTTATACAATGAGCAGTTCTTC. Protein: CASCEGGALYNEQFF.

J is TRBJ1-6 and V is TRBV30; unclear D gene. V was cut by 1 base and J by 10 bases, with 20 bases left in between. The CDR3 has 16 residues. The germline CDR1 and CDR2 sequences are GTSNPN and SVGIG (reference sequence). The DNA for the CDR3 is TGTGCCTGGAGTGCCCTGGGCGAATCCCCGGCATCACCCCTCCACTTT. Translating gives CAWSALGESPASPLHF. Full variable domain (outside the CDR3, taken from reference TRBV30 and TRBJ1-6): SQTIHQWPATLVQPVGSPLSLECTVEGTSNPNLYWYRQAAGRGLQLLFYSVGIGQISSEVPQNLSASRPQDRQFILSSKKLLLSDSGFYLCAWSALGESPASPLHFGNGTRLTVT.

This sequence joins TRBV4-3 and TRBJ1-5; D unresolved. The V end lost 0 bases, the J end lost 7 bases, and 7 bases lay between the germline ends. The CDR3 covers 13 residues. CDR1 LGHNA and CDR2 YSLEER come from the germline V gene. The CDR3 coding sequence is TGCGCCAGCAGCCAAGATCGGTGGCAGCCCCAGCATTTT. The encoded protein is CASSQDRWQPQHF.

This clone came up once. This sequence joins TRBV27 and TRBJ1-2; perhaps TRBD1 as D (5 bases). From germline, CDR1 is MNHEY and CDR2 SMNVEV (reference sequence). The V gene lost 6 bases and the J gene lost 2 bases, with 16 bases spanning the gap. This CDR3 spans 15 amino acids. As DNA, the CDR3 is TGTGCCAGCAGGCAAGGGACCTCAGGAAACTATGGCTACACCTTC. Translated: CASRQGTSGNYGYTF.

This clone was seen just once. The J gene is TRBJ2-3, the V gene TRBV4-3, with TRBD2 matching over 9 bases. Unmatched junction bases numbered 8, after V lost 0 bases and J lost 4 bases. The CDR3 length is 17 residues. Germline-derived CDR1 and CDR2 are LGHNA and YSLEER. The CDR3 nucleotides read TGCGCCAGCAGCCAAGATCTTGGTAGCGGGGGCCCAGATACGCAGTATTTT. This gives the protein CASSQDLGSGGPDTQYF.

This clone was detected a few times. The chain combines TRBV10-2 with TRBJ1-5, with D possibly TRBD1 on 5 matching bases. CDR3 length equals 13 residues. Trimming took off 2 bases at V and 4 bases at J, with 6 bases between the two ends. Germline CDR1 is WSHSY and CDR2 is SAAADI. CDR3 bases: TGCGCCAGCAGTGAGGCAGGGAATCAGCCCCAGCATTTT. It encodes CASSEAGNQPQHF.

The count of this clone is one. V usage is TRBV15 and J usage is TRBJ2-7; a weak D match, TRBD1 (5 bases). The germline V and J ends were trimmed by 0 bases and 0 bases, with 9 bases remaining between them. This CDR3 is 15 amino acids long. CDR1 is LNHNV, CDR2 YYDKDF, per germline (reference sequence). This chain's CDR3 is CATSRDVQDSYEQYF. The CDR3 DNA reads as TGTGCCACCAGCAGAGATGTACAGGACTCCTACGAGCAGTACTTC.

The gene calls are TRBV2 and TRBJ2-2, with D possibly TRBD1 on 5 matching bases. V was shortened by 7 bases and J by 0 bases, with 12 bases between the two germline ends. The CDR3 sequence is 15 residues long. The germline V gene encodes CDR1 SNHLY and CDR2 FYNNEI. The CDR3 reads CASIEDSANTGELFF. CDR3 sequence (DNA): TGTGCCAGCATCGAAGACAGCGCGAACACCGGGGAGCTGTTTTTT. The full variable domain, its missing parts supplied by reference TRBV2 and TRBJ2-2, is EPEVTQTPSHQVTQMGQEVILRCVPISNHLYFYWYRQILGQKVEFLVSFYNNEISEKSEIFDDQFSVERPDGSNFTLKIRSTKLEDSAMYFCASIEDSANTGELFFGEGSRLTVL.

The CDR3 here is CASSQRGAEGERYTF. The CDR3, as DNA: TGTGCCAGCAGCCAAAGAGGGGCCGAGGGGGAACGCTACACCTTC. The V call is TRBV4-2, the J call TRBJ1-2, with D maybe TRBD1 (6 bases). V shed 2 bases and J shed 9 bases, with 19 bases lying between them. Germline V gene sequence: CDR1 LGHNA, CDR2 YNFKEQ. This CDR3 is built from 15 residues.

The rearrangement links TRBV29-1 to TRBJ1-6; 7 bases map to TRBD1. With V trimmed by 8 bases and J by 9 bases, 16 bases remained unmatched. The CDR3 sequence is 15 residues long. The germline CDR1 and CDR2 sequences are SQVTM and ANQGSEA. The CDR3 loop reads CSTNRYGTVCSPLHF. The CDR3 nucleotides read TGCAGCACGAACCGGTACGGGACAGTTTGTTCACCCCTCCACTTT.

This clone was counted once. J is TRBJ1-1 and V is TRBV30; 8 nucleotides match TRBD1. CDR1 GTSNPN and CDR2 SVGIG come from the germline V gene (reference sequence). This CDR3 is built from 13 residues. J gave up 5 bases and V 3 bases, and 5 bases lay outside the gene matches. DNA of the CDR3: TGTGCCTGGAGAACGGACAGGGCTACTGAAGCTTTCTTT. It yields the protein CAWRTDRATEAFF.

CDR3 amino acids: CSVRGRNTDTQYF. The CDR3 coding sequence is TGCAGCGTTCGGGGCAGAAACACAGATACGCAGTATTTT. The rearrangement uses TRBV29-1 and TRBJ2-3; D assignment may be TRBD1 or TRBD2 (5 bases each). From germline, CDR1 is SQVTM and CDR2 ANQGSEA. This CDR3 spans 13 amino acids. Trimming removed 5 bases at V and 2 bases at J, with 11 bases between.